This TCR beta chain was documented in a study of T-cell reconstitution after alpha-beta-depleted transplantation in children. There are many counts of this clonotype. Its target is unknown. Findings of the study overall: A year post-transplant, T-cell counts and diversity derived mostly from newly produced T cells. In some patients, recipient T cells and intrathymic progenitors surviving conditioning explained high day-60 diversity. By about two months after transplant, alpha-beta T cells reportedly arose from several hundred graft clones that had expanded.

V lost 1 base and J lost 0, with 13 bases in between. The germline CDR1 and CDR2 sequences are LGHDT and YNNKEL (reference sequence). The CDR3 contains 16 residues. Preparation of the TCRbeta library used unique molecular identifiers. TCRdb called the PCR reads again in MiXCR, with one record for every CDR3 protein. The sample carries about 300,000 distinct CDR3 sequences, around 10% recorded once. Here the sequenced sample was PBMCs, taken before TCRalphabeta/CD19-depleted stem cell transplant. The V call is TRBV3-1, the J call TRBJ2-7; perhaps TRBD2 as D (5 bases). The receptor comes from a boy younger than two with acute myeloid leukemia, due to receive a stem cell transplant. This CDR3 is CASSQGKAVVSYEQYF. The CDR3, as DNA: TGTGCCAGCAGCCAAGGGAAAGCGGTCGTCTCCTACGAGCAGTACTTC.